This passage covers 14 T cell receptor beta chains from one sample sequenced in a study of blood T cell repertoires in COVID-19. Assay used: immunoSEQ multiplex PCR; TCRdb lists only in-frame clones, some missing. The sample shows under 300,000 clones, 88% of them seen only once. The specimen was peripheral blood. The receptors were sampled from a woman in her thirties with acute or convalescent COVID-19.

This CDR3 is CASSLRTSAQETQYF. The CDR3 DNA is TGTGCCAGCAGCTTACGGACTAGCGCTCAAGAGACCCAGTACTTC. This rearrangement joins TRBV7-7 to TRBJ2-5; the match to TRBD2 covers 9 bases. Germline V lookup: CDR1 SSHAT, CDR2 FNYEAQ (reference sequence). The CDR3 loop spans 15 amino acids. V lost 2 bases to trimming and J lost 2 bases; unmatched junction nucleotides: 3.

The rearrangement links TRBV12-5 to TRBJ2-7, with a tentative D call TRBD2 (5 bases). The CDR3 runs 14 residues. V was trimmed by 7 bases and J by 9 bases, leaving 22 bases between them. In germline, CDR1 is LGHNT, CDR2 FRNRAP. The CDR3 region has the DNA TGTGCTAGTGCCGATGCAACTAGTTACGAGCGGCAGTACTTC. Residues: CASADATSYERQYF.

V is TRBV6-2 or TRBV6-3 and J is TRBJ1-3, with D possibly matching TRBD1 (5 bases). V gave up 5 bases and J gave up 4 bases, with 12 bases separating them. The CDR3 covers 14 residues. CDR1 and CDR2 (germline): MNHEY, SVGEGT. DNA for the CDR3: TGTGCCAGCAGTAACGGGGGATCGGGAAACACCATATATTTT. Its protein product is CASSNGGSGNTIYF.

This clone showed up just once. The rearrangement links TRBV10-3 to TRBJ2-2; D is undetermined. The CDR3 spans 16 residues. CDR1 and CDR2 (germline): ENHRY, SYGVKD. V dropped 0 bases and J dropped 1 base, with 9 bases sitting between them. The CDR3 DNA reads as TGTGCCATCAGTGAGTCGGCCTCCCAGAACACCGGGGAGCTGTTTTTT. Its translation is CAISESASQNTGELFF.

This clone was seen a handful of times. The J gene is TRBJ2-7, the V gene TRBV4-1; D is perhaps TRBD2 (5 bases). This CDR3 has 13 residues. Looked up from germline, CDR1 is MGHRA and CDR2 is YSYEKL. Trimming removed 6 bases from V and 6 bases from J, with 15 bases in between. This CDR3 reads CASSLSLVGEQYF. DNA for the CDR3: TGCGCCAGCAGTTTATCACTAGTGGGCGAGCAGTACTTC.

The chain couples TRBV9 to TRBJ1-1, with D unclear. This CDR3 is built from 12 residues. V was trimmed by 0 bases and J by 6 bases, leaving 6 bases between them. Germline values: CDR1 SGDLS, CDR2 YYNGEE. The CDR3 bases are TGTGCCAGCAGCGTAGTTTCGGCTGAAGCTTTCTTT. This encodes CASSVVSAEAFF.

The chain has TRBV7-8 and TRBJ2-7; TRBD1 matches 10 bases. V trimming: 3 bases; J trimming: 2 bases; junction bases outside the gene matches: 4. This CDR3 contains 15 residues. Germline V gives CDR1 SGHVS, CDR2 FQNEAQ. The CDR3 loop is CASSFGTGATYEQYF. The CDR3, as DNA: TGTGCCAGCAGCTTCGGGACAGGGGCCACCTACGAGCAGTACTTC.

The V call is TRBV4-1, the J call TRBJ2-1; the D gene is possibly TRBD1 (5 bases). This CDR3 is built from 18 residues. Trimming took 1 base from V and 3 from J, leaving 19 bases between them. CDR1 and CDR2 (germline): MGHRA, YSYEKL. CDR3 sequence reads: CASSQAKGLKKLYNEQFF. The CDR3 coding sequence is TGCGCCAGCAGCCAAGCCAAGGGGCTCAAGAAACTCTACAATGAGCAGTTCTTC.

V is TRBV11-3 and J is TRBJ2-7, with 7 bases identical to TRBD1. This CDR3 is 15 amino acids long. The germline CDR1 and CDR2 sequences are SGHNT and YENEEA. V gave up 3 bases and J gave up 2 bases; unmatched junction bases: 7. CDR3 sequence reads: CASSLRQGPTYEQYF. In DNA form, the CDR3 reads TGTGCCAGCAGCTTGAGACAGGGCCCAACCTACGAGCAGTACTTC.

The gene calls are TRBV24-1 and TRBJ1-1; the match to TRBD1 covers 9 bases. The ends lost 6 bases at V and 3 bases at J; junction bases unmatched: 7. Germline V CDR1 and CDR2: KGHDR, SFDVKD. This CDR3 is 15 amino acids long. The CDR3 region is CATSPGTGRDTEAFF. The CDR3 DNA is TGTGCCACCAGTCCGGGGACAGGGAGGGACACTGAAGCTTTCTTT.

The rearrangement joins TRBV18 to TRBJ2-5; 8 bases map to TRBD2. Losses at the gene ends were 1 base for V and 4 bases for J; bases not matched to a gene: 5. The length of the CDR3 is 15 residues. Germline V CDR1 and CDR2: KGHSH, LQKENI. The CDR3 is CASSPQVTSGETQYF. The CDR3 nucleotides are TGTGCCAGCTCACCACAAGTAACTAGCGGAGAGACCCAGTACTTC.

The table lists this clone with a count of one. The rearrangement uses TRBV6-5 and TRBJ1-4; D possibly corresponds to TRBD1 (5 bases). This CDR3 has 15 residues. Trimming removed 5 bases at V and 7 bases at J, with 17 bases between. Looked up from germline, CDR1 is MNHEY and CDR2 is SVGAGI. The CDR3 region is CASSPGTSFREKLFF. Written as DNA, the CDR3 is TGTGCCAGCAGTCCAGGGACTAGCTTTCGTGAAAAACTGTTTTTT.

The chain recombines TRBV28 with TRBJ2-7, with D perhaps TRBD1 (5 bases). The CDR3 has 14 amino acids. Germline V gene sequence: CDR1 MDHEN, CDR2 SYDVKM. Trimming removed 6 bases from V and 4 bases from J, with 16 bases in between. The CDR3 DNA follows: TGTGCCAGCAGCCAGAAGGGGCTCGCTTACGAGCAGTACTTC. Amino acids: CASSQKGLAYEQYF. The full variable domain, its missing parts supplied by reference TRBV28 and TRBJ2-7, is DVKVTQSSRYLVKRTGEKVFLECVQDMDHENMFWYRQDPGLGLRLIYFSYDVKMKEKGDIPEGYSVSREKKERFSLILESASTNQTSMYLCASSQKGLAYEQYFGPGTRLTVT.

The CDR3 DNA reads as TGTGCTAGTGGTTTGACAGGGGCCTATGGCTACACCTTC. Its protein product is CASGLTGAYGYTF. The rearrangement joins TRBV12-5 to TRBJ1-2; 7 nucleotides agree with TRBD1. The germline gives CDR1 LGHNT, CDR2 FRNRAP. CDR3 length: 13 residues. Trimming took 2 bases from V and 4 from J; bases not matched to a gene: 1.